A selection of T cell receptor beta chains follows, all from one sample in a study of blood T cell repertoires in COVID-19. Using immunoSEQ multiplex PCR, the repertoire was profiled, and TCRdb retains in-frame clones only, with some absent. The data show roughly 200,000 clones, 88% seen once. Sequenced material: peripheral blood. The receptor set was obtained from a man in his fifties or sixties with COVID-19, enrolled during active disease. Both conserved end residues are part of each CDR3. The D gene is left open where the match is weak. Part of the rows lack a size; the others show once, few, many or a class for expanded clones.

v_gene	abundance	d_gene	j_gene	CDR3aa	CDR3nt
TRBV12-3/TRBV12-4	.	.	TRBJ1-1	CASSLGANTEAFF	TGTGCCAGCAGTTTAGGAGCGAACACTGAAGCTTTCTTT
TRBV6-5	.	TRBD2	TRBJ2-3	CASSFLAGGPTDTQYF	TGTGCCAGCAGTTTCCTAGCGGGAGGGCCCACAGATACGCAGTATTTT
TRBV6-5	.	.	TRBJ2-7	CASSFSSRGEQYF	TGTGCCAGCAGTTTTAGTTCCCGAGGCGAGCAGTACTTC
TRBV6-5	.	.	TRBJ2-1	CASTTYNEQFF	TGTGCCAGCACCACATACAATGAGCAGTTCTTC
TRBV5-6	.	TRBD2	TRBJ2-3	CASSFLSSGSNTDTQYF	TGTGCCAGCAGCTTTCTGTCAAGCGGGAGTAACACAGATACGCAGTATTTT
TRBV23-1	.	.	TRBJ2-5	CARPTGPKTQYF	TGCGCCAGACCAACAGGTCCGAAGACCCAGTACTTC
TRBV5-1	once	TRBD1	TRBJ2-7	CASSGTGVYEQYF	TGCGCCAGCAGCGGTACAGGGGTTTACGAGCAGTACTTC
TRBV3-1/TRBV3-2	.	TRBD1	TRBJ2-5	CASSRTPTGGNGNQYF	TGTGCCAGCAGCCGGACTCCGACAGGGGGCAACGGGAACCAGTACTTC
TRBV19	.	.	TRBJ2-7	CASRQAGSYEQYF	TGTGCCAGTAGACAGGCTGGCTCCTACGAGCAGTACTTC
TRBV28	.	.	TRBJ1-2	CASSASPGTPNYGYTF	TGTGCCAGCAGTGCATCCCCCGGGACACCAAACTATGGCTACACCTTC
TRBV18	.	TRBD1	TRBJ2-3	CASSRTGPDTQYF	TGTGCCAGCTCTCGGACAGGGCCAGATACGCAGTATTTT
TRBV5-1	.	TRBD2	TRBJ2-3	CASSLGSSGSITDTQYF	TGCGCCAGCAGCTTGGGCTCTAGCGGGAGTATAACAGATACGCAGTATTTT
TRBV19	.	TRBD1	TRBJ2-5	CASSIGQGVGETQYF	TGTGCCAGTAGTATCGGGCAGGGGGTCGGGGAGACCCAGTACTTC
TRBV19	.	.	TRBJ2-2	CATRRTANTGELFF	TGTGCCACCCGCCGGACAGCGAACACCGGGGAGCTGTTTTTT
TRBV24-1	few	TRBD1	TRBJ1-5	CATSDFTGVDQPQHF	TGTGCCACCAGTGATTTTACAGGGGTGGATCAGCCCCAGCATTTT
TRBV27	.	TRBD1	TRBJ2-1	CASSVRQGHEQFF	TGTGCCAGCAGTGTCAGACAGGGACATGAGCAGTTCTTC
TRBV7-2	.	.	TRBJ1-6	CASSRVGAVSSYNSPLHF	TGTGCCAGCAGCCGGGTAGGAGCTGTAAGCTCCTATAATTCACCCCTCCACTTT
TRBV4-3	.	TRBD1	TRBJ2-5	CASSQVGAGQGFIGETQYF	TGCGCCAGCAGCCAAGTTGGGGCCGGACAGGGGTTTATCGGGGAGACCCAGTACTTC
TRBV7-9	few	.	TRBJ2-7	CASSLAADRGEQYF	TGTGCCAGCAGCTTAGCGGCAGACCGGGGCGAGCAGTACTTC
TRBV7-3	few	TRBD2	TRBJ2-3	CASSFRSGTSGRASDTQYF	TGTGCCAGCAGTTTTCGTTCCGGGACTAGCGGGAGGGCCTCAGATACGCAGTATTTT
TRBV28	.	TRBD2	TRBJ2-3	CAGAAGVPGDTQYF	TGTGCCGGGGCAGCGGGGGTCCCGGGTGATACGCAGTATTTT
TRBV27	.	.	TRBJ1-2	CASSFGTNYGYTF	TGTGCCAGCAGCTTCGGGACTAACTATGGCTACACCTTC
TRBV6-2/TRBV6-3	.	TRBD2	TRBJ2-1	CASSYSGLANEQFF	TGTGCCAGCAGTTACTCCGGACTAGCGAATGAGCAGTTCTTC
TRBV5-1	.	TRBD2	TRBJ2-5	CASSSGLAGPQETQYF	TGCGCCAGCAGCTCGGGGCTAGCGGGACCGCAAGAGACCCAGTACTTC
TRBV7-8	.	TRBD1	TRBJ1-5	CASSWGQGFFYSNQPQHF	TGTGCCAGCAGCTGGGGACAGGGATTTTTTTACAGCAATCAGCCCCAGCATTTT
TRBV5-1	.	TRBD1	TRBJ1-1	CASSLEGQGNTEAFF	TGCGCCAGCAGCTTGGAGGGACAGGGGAACACTGAAGCTTTCTTT